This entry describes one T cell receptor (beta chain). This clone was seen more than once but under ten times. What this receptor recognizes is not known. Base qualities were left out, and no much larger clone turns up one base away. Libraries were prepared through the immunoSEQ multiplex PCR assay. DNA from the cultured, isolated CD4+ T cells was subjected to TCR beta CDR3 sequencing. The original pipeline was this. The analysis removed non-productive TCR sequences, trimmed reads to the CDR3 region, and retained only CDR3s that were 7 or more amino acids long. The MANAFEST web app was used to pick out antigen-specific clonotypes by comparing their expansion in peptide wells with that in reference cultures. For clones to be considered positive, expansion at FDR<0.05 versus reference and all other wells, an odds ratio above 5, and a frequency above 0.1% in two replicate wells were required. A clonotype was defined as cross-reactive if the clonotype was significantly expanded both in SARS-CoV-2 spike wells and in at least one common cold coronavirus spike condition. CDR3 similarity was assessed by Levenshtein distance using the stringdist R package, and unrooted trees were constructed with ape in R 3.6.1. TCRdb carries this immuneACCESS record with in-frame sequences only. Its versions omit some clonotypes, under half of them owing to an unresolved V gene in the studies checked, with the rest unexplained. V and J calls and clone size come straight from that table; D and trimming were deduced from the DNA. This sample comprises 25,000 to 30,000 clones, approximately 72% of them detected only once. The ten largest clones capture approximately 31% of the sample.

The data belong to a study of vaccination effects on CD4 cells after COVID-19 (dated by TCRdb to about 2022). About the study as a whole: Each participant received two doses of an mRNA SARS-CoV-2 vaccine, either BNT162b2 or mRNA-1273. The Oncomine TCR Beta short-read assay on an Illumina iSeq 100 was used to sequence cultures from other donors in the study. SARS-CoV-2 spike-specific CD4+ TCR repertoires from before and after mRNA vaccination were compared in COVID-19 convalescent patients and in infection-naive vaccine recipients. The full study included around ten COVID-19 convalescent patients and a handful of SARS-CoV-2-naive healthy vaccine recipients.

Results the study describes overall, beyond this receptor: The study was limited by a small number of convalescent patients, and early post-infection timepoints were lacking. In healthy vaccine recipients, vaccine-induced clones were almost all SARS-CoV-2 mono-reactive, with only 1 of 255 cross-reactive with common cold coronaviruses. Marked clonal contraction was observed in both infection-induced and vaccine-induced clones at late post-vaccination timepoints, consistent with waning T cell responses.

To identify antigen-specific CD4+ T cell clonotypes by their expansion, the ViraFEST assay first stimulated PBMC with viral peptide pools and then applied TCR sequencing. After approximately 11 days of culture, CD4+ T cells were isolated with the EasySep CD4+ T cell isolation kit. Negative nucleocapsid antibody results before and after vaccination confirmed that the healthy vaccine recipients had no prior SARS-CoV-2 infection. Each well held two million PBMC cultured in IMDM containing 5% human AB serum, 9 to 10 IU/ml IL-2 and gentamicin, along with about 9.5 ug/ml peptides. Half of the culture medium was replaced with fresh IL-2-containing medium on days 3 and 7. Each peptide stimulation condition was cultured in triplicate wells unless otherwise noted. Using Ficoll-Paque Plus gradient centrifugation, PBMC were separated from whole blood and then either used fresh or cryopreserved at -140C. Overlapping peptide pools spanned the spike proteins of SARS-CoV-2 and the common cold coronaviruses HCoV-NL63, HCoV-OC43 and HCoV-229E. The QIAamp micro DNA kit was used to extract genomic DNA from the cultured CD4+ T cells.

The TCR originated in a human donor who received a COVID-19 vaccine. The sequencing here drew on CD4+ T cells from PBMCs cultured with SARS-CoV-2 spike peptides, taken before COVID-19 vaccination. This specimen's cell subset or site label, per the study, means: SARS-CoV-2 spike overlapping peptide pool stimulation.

At the DNA level, the sequence is TGTGCCAGCAAAGCGGACCTTAATTCACCCCTCCACTTT. Translated, this gives CASKADLNSPLHF. The chain was built from TRBV2 and TRBJ1-6; the D gene cannot be named for sure. Taken from the germline V gene, the CDR1 and CDR2 loops are SNHLY and FYNNEI. The CDR3 contains 13 residues, cysteine and phenylalanine counted. Just the 39-base CDR3 DNA is kept, in frame starting at base 1. V is reduced by 7 bases and J by 6 bases, leaving a spacing of 10 bases between them.